Below, 21 T cell receptor beta chains from the same sample are listed, as sequenced in a study of beta chain features in type 1 diabetes. Sequenced material consisted of expressed TCRB transcripts (all of the isolated RNA was reverse transcribed). Profiled with immunoSEQ multiplex PCR; TCRdb holds only in-frame clones, not every one. The top ten hold about 0.58% of the sample, which has about 180,000 clones, approximately 13% seen once. The specimen sequenced was central memory CD4+ T cells from blood. These receptors were obtained from a woman aged 18-30 years in good health.

The chain recombines TRBV18 with TRBJ2-2; TRBD2 might be the D (6 bases). The CDR3 covers 17 residues. Germline assignment: CDR1 KGHSH and CDR2 LQKENI. V dropped 3 bases and J dropped 0 bases, with 14 bases sitting between them. The CDR3 region is CASSPLVGGSNTGELFF. The CDR3 region has the DNA TGTGCCAGCTCACCCCTCGTGGGGGGATCGAACACCGGGGAGCTGTTTTTT.

The rearrangement uses TRBV7-2 and TRBJ2-1; possible D gene TRBD2, 6 bases. Trimming removed 7 bases at V and 3 bases at J, with 10 bases between. Germline values: CDR1 SGHTA, CDR2 FQGNSA. The CDR3 consists of 13 residues. CDR3 sequence (DNA): TGTGCCAGCAAAGCCGGGAGCTACAATGAGCAGTTCTTC. Encoded protein: CASKAGSYNEQFF.

This clone occurred a few times. The chain employs TRBV14 and TRBJ2-2, with D perhaps TRBD1 (5 bases). CDR1 is SGHDN, CDR2 FVKESK, per germline. V was clipped by 4 bases and J by 8 bases, with 17 bases between them. CDR3 length equals 15 residues. CDR3 region: CASSPQVARLGELFF. The CDR3 region has the DNA TGTGCCAGCAGCCCACAGGTGGCGCGTCTTGGGGAGCTGTTTTTT.

The chain recombines TRBV28 with TRBJ1-1; tentative D call: TRBD1 (5 bases). Germline V CDR1 and CDR2: MDHEN, SYDVKM. The CDR3 length is 15 residues. V lost 5 bases to trimming and J lost 1 base, with 14 bases between them. CDR3 protein: CASSPNDSWNTEAFF. CDR3 sequence (DNA): TGTGCCAGCAGTCCGAATGACAGTTGGAACACTGAAGCTTTCTTT.

In its sample, this clone was seen a few times. V usage is TRBV10-3 and J usage is TRBJ2-3; TRBD1 aligns across 9 bases. CDR3 size: 18 residues. Germline assignment: CDR1 ENHRY and CDR2 SYGVKD. J gave up 0 bases and V 5 bases, and 12 bases lay outside the gene matches. CDR3 in amino acids: CAISHTGTGISSTDTQYF. CDR3 coding DNA: TGTGCCATCAGTCACACCGGGACAGGGATTTCTAGCACAGATACGCAGTATTTT.

The chain has TRBV19 and TRBJ2-5; 10 bases fit TRBD2. The ends lost 3 bases at V and 1 base at J; junction bases unmatched: 5. The CDR3 runs to 16 residues. Germline V lookup: CDR1 LNHDA, CDR2 SQIVND (reference sequence). In DNA form, the CDR3 reads TGTGCCAGTAGTATCAGGACTAGCGGACTCCAAGAGACCCAGTACTTC. This encodes CASSIRTSGLQETQYF.

The chain links TRBV18 to TRBJ1-5; D gene uncertain. This CDR3 has 15 amino acids. Germline CDR1 and CDR2: KGHSH and LQKENI. Between the trimmed V and J ends, which lost 5 bases and 0 bases, there was a span of 11 bases. In nucleotides, the CDR3 is TGTGCCAGCTCAGCAGAAAACCATAGCAATCAGCCCCAGCATTTT. It specifies CASSAENHSNQPQHF.

This clone was observed at least ten times. This sequence joins TRBV4-3 and TRBJ2-1, with 7 bases matching TRBD1. Germline assignment: CDR1 LGHNA and CDR2 YSLEER. V trimming: 1 base; J trimming: 10 bases; junction bases outside the gene matches: 7. CDR3 length equals 14 residues. The DNA for the CDR3 is TGCGCCAGCAGCCAAGGGGGACAGCCCCGGGAGCAGTTCTTC. Translated: CASSQGGQPREQFF.

The genes are TRBV10-3 and TRBJ2-3, with TRBD2 as a possible D gene (6 bases). This CDR3 contains 15 residues. Germline CDR1 reads ENHRY; CDR2 reads SYGVKD. The V and J ends lost 0 bases and 2 bases respectively, with 9 bases between them. In DNA, the CDR3 is TGTGCCATCAGTGAGTCGACTAGAGTCACAGATACGCAGTATTTT. Translation gives CAISESTRVTDTQYF.

In its sample, this clone was seen a few times. This chain uses TRBV6-5 with TRBJ2-6, with D unresolved. Trimming took 1 base from V and 2 from J, leaving 9 bases between them. The CDR3 is made up of 16 amino acids. The V gene's germline CDR1 is MNHEY and CDR2 SVGAGI. CDR3 sequence reads: CASSYLQTTGANVLTF. CDR3 DNA: TGTGCCAGCAGTTACTTACAGACCACTGGGGCCAACGTCCTGACTTTC.

The chain employs TRBV6-5 and TRBJ2-3; tentative D call: TRBD1 (6 bases). The CDR3 runs 14 residues. Deletions cut 4 bases from V and 0 bases from J, with 8 bases between. The germline CDR1 and CDR2 sequences are MNHEY and SVGAGI. The CDR3 DNA reads as TGTGCCAGCAGTTGGACAGTGAGCACAGATACGCAGTATTTT. It encodes CASSWTVSTDTQYF.

The V and J genes are TRBV6-6 and TRBJ2-5; 7 bases fit TRBD2. Germline V gene data show CDR1 as MNHNY and CDR2 as SVGAGI (reference sequence). This CDR3 region has 13 residues. Losses at the gene ends were 7 bases for V and 4 bases for J; bases not matched to a gene: 6. The CDR3, as DNA: TGTGCCAGCAAGCCGGGGGGAGGAGAGACCCAGTACTTC. It codes for CASKPGGGETQYF.

This clone was seen more than once but under ten times. The V call is TRBV7-6, the J call TRBJ2-1, with D tentatively TRBD2 (5 bases). V was trimmed by 5 bases and J by 4 bases, leaving 21 bases between them. The CDR3 totals 17 residues. Germline lookup yields CDR1 SGHVS and CDR2 FNYEAQ. CDR3 DNA sequence: TGTGCCAGCAGCCCAACCATCCTAGCAGGACCTTACAATGAGCAGTTCTTC. This sequence encodes CASSPTILAGPYNEQFF. Combining the CDR3 with reference TRBV7-6 and TRBJ2-1 gives the whole variable domain GAGVSQSPRYKVTKRGQDVALRCDPISGHVSLYWYRQALGQGPEFLTYFNYEAQQDKSGLPNDRFSAERPEGSISTLTIQRTEQRDSAMYRCASSPTILAGPYNEQFFGPGTRLTVL.

This clone was recorded a few times. This chain joins TRBV28 and TRBJ2-5; 7 bases fit TRBD2. After removal of 1 base from V and 3 bases from J, the junction contained 2 bases not matched to a gene. CDR1 and CDR2 from the germline V gene are MDHEN and SYDVKM. This CDR3 contains 14 residues. Here the CDR3 reads CASSLLAGEETQYF. The CDR3 nucleotides are TGTGCCAGCAGTTTATTGGCGGGAGAAGAGACCCAGTACTTC.

This clone was counted only a few times. This rearrangement joins TRBV29-1 to TRBJ2-2, with TRBD2 matching over 8 bases. The ends lost 1 base at V and 5 bases at J; junction bases unmatched: 9. Germline CDR1 reads SQVTM; CDR2 reads ANQGSEA. The CDR3 is made up of 16 amino acids. The CDR3 DNA reads TGCAGCGTTGAAGGGTCGGTTCTAGCGGGTACCGGGGAGCTGTTTTTT. Protein product: CSVEGSVLAGTGELFF.

This clone was recorded a few times. This rearrangement joins TRBV7-9 to TRBJ1-2; 11 nucleotides line up with TRBD1. The CDR3 sequence is 13 residues long. J lost 6 bases, V lost 8 bases, and 5 bases had no gene match. Germline CDR1 reads SEHNR; CDR2 reads FQNEAQ (reference sequence). CDR3 region: CASRLGQGDGYTF. In DNA, the CDR3 is TGTGCCAGCCGACTGGGACAGGGGGATGGCTACACCTTC.

This sequence joins TRBV5-1 and TRBJ2-1; maybe TRBD1 (5 bases). This CDR3 region has 16 residues. The V gene's germline CDR1 is SGHRS and CDR2 YFSETQ. V gave up 0 bases and J gave up 5 bases, with 15 bases separating them. The CDR3, as DNA: TGCGCCAGCAGCTTGGAGCAGGGTTTTGGGAACAATGAGCAGTTCTTC. It yields the protein CASSLEQGFGNNEQFF.

Note on this clone: Other DNA sequences in the same sample also yield this CDR3. The chain employs TRBV10-3 and TRBJ2-3; the D gene is possibly TRBD1 (6 bases). V was clipped by 3 bases and J by 0 bases, with 7 bases between them. Germline V lookup: CDR1 ENHRY, CDR2 SYGVKD. This CDR3 comprises 14 residues. The CDR3 DNA sequence: TGTGCCATCAGTGAACAGGGCAGCACAGATACGCAGTATTTT. As protein: CAISEQGSTDTQYF.

The chain recombines TRBV6-6 with TRBJ2-5; 9 positions agree with TRBD2. CDR3 length: 15 residues. V shed 0 bases and J 5 bases; nucleotides not matched to a gene: 4. Germline CDR1 MNHNY, CDR2 SVGAGI (reference sequence). In nucleotides, the CDR3 is TGTGCCAGCAGTTACTCTGGCGGGAGGGGGGAGACCCAGTACTTC. Translated, it gives CASSYSGGRGETQYF.

The V call is TRBV29-1, the J call TRBJ1-4, with D possibly being TRBD1 (6 bases). Trimming cost V 7 bases and J 5 bases, with 14 bases left between them. The germline gives CDR1 SQVTM, CDR2 ANQGSEA. The length of the CDR3 is 13 residues. CDR3 in amino acids: CSAAGQPNEKLFF. CDR3 DNA: TGCAGCGCCGCCGGACAGCCGAATGAAAAACTGTTTTTT.

This chain joins TRBV6-6 and TRBJ2-7; a possible D gene is TRBD2 (5 bases). Germline V gives CDR1 MNHNY, CDR2 SVGAGI (reference sequence). The CDR3 is made up of 16 amino acids. Trimming stripped 0 bases from V and 0 bases from J, with 12 bases between. The CDR3 region is CASSYSQGRGSYEQYF. The DNA for the CDR3 is TGTGCCAGCAGTTACTCGCAAGGACGGGGCTCCTACGAGCAGTACTTC.